This T cell receptor (beta chain) was identified in a study of Graves' ophthalmopathy and Graves' hyperthyroidism. TCR beta CDR3 regions were amplified from RNA transcripts. HTBI primers were used in a first-round RT-PCR, which preceded a second-round multiplex PCR. TCRdb used MiXCR to reprocess the multiplex PCR reads, holding one entry per CDR3 protein. The sample holds more than 1,000,000 distinct CDR3 sequences, 35% to 40% seen once. In its sample, this clonotype was seen many times. The CDR3 runs 13 residues. The germline CDR1 and CDR2 sequences are SEHNR and FQNEAQ (reference sequence). Between the trimmed V and J ends, which lost 7 bases and 4 bases, there was a span of 13 bases.

The TCR originated in an adult man with Graves' hyperthyroidism. The source material was peripheral blood or thyroid tissue (not recorded which). V and J are TRBV7-9 and TRBJ1-1, with D possibly being TRBD1 (6 bases). CDR3 protein: CASTARGGTEAFF. CDR3 bases: TGTGCCAGCACCGCCCGAGGGGGCACTGAAGCTTTCTTT.